This TCR beta chain was found in a study of T cells in Graves' hyperthyroidism and ophthalmopathy. Regarding this clonotype: A read error may be the cause here, since a much bigger clone is one base away.

It was RNA transcripts that yielded the amplified TCR beta CDR3 regions. HTBI primers were employed in a first-round RT-PCR of the TCR CDR3. TCRdb analysed the multiplex PCR reads with MiXCR anew, one entry per CDR3 protein. The sample has approximately 700,000 distinct CDR3 sequences, nearly 45% seen once. CDR1 and CDR2 from the germline V gene are SEHNR and FQNEAQ (reference sequence). V gave up 5 bases and J gave up 3 bases; unmatched junction bases: 6. This CDR3 spans 15 amino acids. The rearrangement joins TRBV7-9 to TRBJ1-1; 10 bases fit TRBD1. The clonotype originates from an adult man with Graves' disease, either hyperthyroidism or ophthalmopathy (not recorded which). Sequenced: peripheral blood or thyroid tissue (not recorded which). The CDR3 loop reads CASSPTTGGYTEAFF. DNA of the CDR3: TGTGCCAGCAGCCCGACGACAGGGGGCTACACTGAAGCTTTCTTT.